What follows describes a single T cell receptor beta chain. Measured with immunoSEQ multiplex PCR; TCRdb has only the in-frame clones, and not every one. The sample holds 100,000 to 150,000 clones, more than 75% seen once. The CDR3 runs to 15 residues. The germline CDR1 and CDR2 sequences are MNHEY and SVGAGI. The V segment lost 6 bases and the J segment 2 bases; nucleotides outside the gene matches: 9. The data are from a study of blood T cell repertoires in COVID-19. Source material: peripheral blood. The chain is built from TRBV6-5 and TRBJ2-5, with TRBD2 matching 7 bases. The sequence derives from a man aged 50 to 60 with active COVID-19. The DNA of the CDR3 is TGTGCCAGCAGCCCACCTGGACTAGTGCAAGAGACCCAGTACTTC. Its translation: CASSPPGLVQETQYF.